These 30 T cell receptor beta chains were all obtained from the same sample, sequenced in a study of T-cell reconstitution after alpha-beta-depleted transplantation in children. TCRbeta library construction was performed incorporating unique molecular identifiers. TCRdb re-called the PCR reads with MiXCR, one entry per CDR3 protein. The sample lists about 980,000 distinct CDR3 sequences, roughly 29% occurring once. The sequences come from PBMCs, mostly from graft donor cells, collected 360 days after TCRalphabeta/CD19-depleted stem cell transplant. The receptor source for this set is a boy in the first two years of life who had a stem cell transplant for SCID, so the T cells may come from the graft donor.

There are many counts of this clonotype. This chain uses TRBV9 with TRBJ2-1; TRBD2 matches 10 bases. The length of the CDR3 is 18 residues. The trim removed 3 bases at V and 2 bases at J, leaving 11 bases unmatched. Germline assignment: CDR1 SGDLS and CDR2 YYNGEE. CDR3 residues: CASSEASGGWGTYNEQFF. Written as DNA, the CDR3 is TGTGCCAGCAGCGAGGCTAGCGGGGGTTGGGGTACCTACAATGAGCAGTTCTTC.

There are a few counts of this clonotype. V is TRBV3-1 and J is TRBJ2-7, with 7 bases identical to TRBD2. CDR3 length equals 15 residues. V dropped 4 bases and J dropped 3; count of bases not matched to a gene: 9. CDR1 LGHDT and CDR2 YNNKEL come from the germline V gene (reference sequence). The CDR3 DNA reads TGTGCCAGCAGCCCCTCCCCGGGGGGAGGCTACGAGCAGTACTTC. Translated, it gives CASSPSPGGGYEQYF.

The gene calls are TRBV12-3 or TRBV12-4 and TRBJ1-4; D ambiguous. V shed 8 bases and J shed 3 bases, with 13 bases lying between them. This CDR3 spans 14 amino acids. DNA for the CDR3: TGTGCCAGCGGTAATATAAGGGCTAATGAAAAACTGTTTTTT. Translating it yields CASGNIRANEKLFF.

The chain is built from TRBV12-3 or TRBV12-4 and TRBJ1-5; D is uncertain. Trimming cost V 6 bases and J 1 base, with 7 bases left between them. CDR3 length: 13 residues. CDR3 residues: CASRKTSNQPQHF. Written as DNA, the CDR3 is TGTGCCAGCAGAAAAACGAGCAATCAGCCCCAGCATTTT.

Turning to this clonotype: A read error may account for a junction end that differs from germline. The chain uses TRBV6-4 and TRBJ2-7, with 9 bases aligning to TRBD1. The CDR3 length is 12 residues. Germline CDR1 and CDR2: MRHNA and SNTAGT. CDR3 coding DNA: TGTGCCAGCAACCCACCCGGGACAGGGTTCTATTTC. Translating gives CASNPPGTGFYF.

In its sample, this clonotype was seen a few times. The CDR3 DNA follows: TGTGCCAGCAGCTTGCGACAGGGAGGGGGCACTGAAGCTTTCTTT. The encoded protein is CASSLRQGGGTEAFF. This sequence joins TRBV11-2 and TRBJ1-1, with TRBD1 matching 7 bases. Germline V CDR1 and CDR2: SGHAT, FQNNGV. This CDR3 comprises 15 residues. Losses at the gene ends were 3 bases for V and 4 bases for J; bases not matched to a gene: 8.

The chain recombines TRBV20-1 with TRBJ1-1, with 7 bases aligning to TRBD1. The CDR3 totals 13 residues. The V gene's germline CDR1 is DFQATT and CDR2 SNEGSKA (reference sequence). The V gene end was trimmed by 3 bases and the J gene end by 5 bases; junction bases not matched to a gene: 6. The CDR3 region is CSASRGGQTEAFF. The CDR3 bases are TGCAGTGCTAGCAGGGGGGGCCAGACTGAAGCTTTCTTT.

V is TRBV5-1 and J is TRBJ2-7; possibly TRBD2 for D (6 bases). Germline lookup yields CDR1 SGHRS and CDR2 YFSETQ. With 3 bases removed from V and 0 bases from J, the gap between germline ends came to 10 bases. The CDR3 is 14 residues long. The chain's CDR3 is CASSWRVSSYEQYF. As DNA, the CDR3 is TGCGCCAGCAGCTGGAGGGTGAGCTCCTACGAGCAGTACTTC.

This clonotype was detected a few times. V gene TRBV27 combines with J gene TRBJ2-5; D is possibly TRBD2 (5 bases). Trimming left V 0 bases short and J 1 base short, with 9 bases between. Looked up from germline, CDR1 is MNHEY and CDR2 is SMNVEV (reference sequence). The CDR3 sequence is 15 residues long. CDR3 DNA sequence: TGTGCCAGCAGTTTATCGTGGGAGACCCAAGAGACCCAGTACTTC. Its translation: CASSLSWETQETQYF.

This clonotype was detected only a few times. The chain recombines TRBV5-1 with TRBJ1-5; 7 bases are a match to TRBD1. J lost 3 bases, V lost 3 bases, and 15 bases had no gene match. CDR1 and CDR2 (germline): SGHRS, YFSETQ. The CDR3 has 18 residues. The CDR3 sequence is CASSYLPPDRDTNQPQHF. CDR3 DNA: TGCGCCAGCAGCTATCTTCCACCTGACAGGGATACCAATCAGCCCCAGCATTTT. The variable domain in full, completed from reference TRBV5-1 and TRBJ1-5, reads KAGVTQTPRYLIKTRGQQVTLSCSPISGHRSVSWYQQTPGQGLQFLFEYFSETQRNKGNFPGRFSGRQFSNSRSEMNVSTLELGDSALYLCASSYLPPDRDTNQPQHFGDGTRLSIL.

The sample holds a few counts of this clonotype. The chain has TRBV27 and TRBJ2-6; 10 nucleotides align to TRBD1. This CDR3 is built from 18 residues. CDR1 is MNHEY and CDR2 is SMNVEV in the germline V gene (reference sequence). The trim removed 2 bases at V and 2 bases at J, leaving 6 bases unmatched. The chain's CDR3 is CASSLGGTGVTGANVLTF. In nucleotides, the CDR3 is TGTGCCAGCAGTTTAGGCGGGACAGGGGTTACTGGGGCCAACGTCCTGACTTTC.

This chain links TRBV10-3 with TRBJ2-1, with 7 bases lining up with TRBD2. Germline CDR1 reads ENHRY; CDR2 reads SYGVKD. V was clipped by 3 bases and J by 2 bases; unmatched bases: 4. The CDR3 is 15 amino acids. The DNA of the CDR3 is TGTGCCATCAGTGATACGGGGGGTACCTACAATGAGCAGTTCTTC. Translating gives CAISDTGGTYNEQFF.

This clonotype was seen ten or more times. The CDR3, as DNA: TGTGCCAGCAGTTATTTGTCAGGGGTGAAGGCCGGGGAGCTGTTTTTT. This gives the protein CASSYLSGVKAGELFF. The chain combines TRBV6-5 with TRBJ2-2; TRBD1 is a possible D gene (6 bases). V lost 3 bases, J lost 6 bases, and 17 bases lay in between. This CDR3 has 16 amino acids. Germline lookup yields CDR1 MNHEY and CDR2 SVGAGI.

The chain carries TRBV20-1 and TRBJ2-1, with D perhaps TRBD1 or TRBD2 (5 bases each). Germline V gives CDR1 DFQATT, CDR2 SNEGSKA (reference sequence). V was clipped by 0 bases and J by 0 bases, with 9 bases between them. The CDR3 spans 15 residues. The CDR3 DNA reads TGCAGTGCTAGAGATCTGGGGGTCTCCTACAATGAGCAGTTCTTC. Encoded protein: CSARDLGVSYNEQFF.

The chain is built from TRBV4-1 and TRBJ2-1; 11 nucleotides agree with TRBD2. From germline, CDR1 is MGHRA and CDR2 YSYEKL. The CDR3 consists of 19 residues. The V and J ends lost 1 base and 8 bases, in that order; junction bases with no gene match: 16. CDR3 sequence reads: CASSQAWGDSGGAGYEQFF. The CDR3 DNA is TGCGCCAGCAGCCAAGCATGGGGTGATAGCGGGGGGGCGGGCTATGAGCAGTTCTTC.

V usage is TRBV6-5 and J usage is TRBJ1-1; no clear D gene. CDR3 length: 15 residues. Germline V gene lookup returns CDR1 MNHEY and CDR2 SVGAGI. Trimming shortened V by 0 bases and J by 0 bases, and 8 bases separated the two germline ends. CDR3 in amino acids: CASSYSRRVNTEAFF. The CDR3 nucleotides are TGTGCCAGCAGTTACTCGAGGAGGGTGAACACTGAAGCTTTCTTT.

This clonotype was observed a few times. This sequence joins TRBV15 and TRBJ1-3; TRBD1 agrees at 10 bases. Per the germline V gene, CDR1 is LNHNV and CDR2 is YYDKDF (reference sequence). The ends lost 2 bases at V and 0 bases at J; junction bases unmatched: 4. The CDR3 is made up of 17 amino acids. The chain's CDR3 is CATSRRDRGYSGNTIYF. CDR3 DNA: TGTGCCACCAGCAGACGGGACAGGGGCTACTCTGGAAACACCATATATTTT.

A single count supports this clonotype. This chain joins TRBV10-3 and TRBJ2-7; the match to TRBD1 covers 9 bases. From germline, CDR1 is ENHRY and CDR2 SYGVKD. J lost 3 bases, V lost 8 bases, and 8 bases had no gene match. This CDR3 is built from 14 residues. This chain's CDR3 is CAIRGLTGGYEQYF. DNA for the CDR3: TGTGCCATCCGGGGCCTGACAGGGGGCTACGAGCAGTACTTC.

This clonotype has only a few counts. The chain recombines TRBV20-1 with TRBJ2-3; TRBD2 aligns across 9 bases. The CDR3 has 14 amino acids. V shed 2 bases and J 4 bases; nucleotides not matched to a gene: 4. Germline CDR1 reads DFQATT; CDR2 reads SNEGSKA (reference sequence). Here the CDR3 DNA reads TGCAGTGCTAGAATAGGGACTAGCCCAGATACGCAGTATTTT. Translating it yields CSARIGTSPDTQYF.

This sequence joins TRBV2 and TRBJ1-5; the match to TRBD1 covers 7 bases. V lost 3 bases to trimming and J lost 0 bases; unmatched junction nucleotides: 5. Per the germline V gene, CDR1 is SNHLY and CDR2 is FYNNEI. CDR3 size: 16 residues. The CDR3 DNA reads as TGTGCCAGCAGTGAGTCGTACAGGGGTAGCAATCAGCCCCAGCATTTT. As protein: CASSESYRGSNQPQHF.

The sample holds one count of this clonotype. This chain joins TRBV7-3 and TRBJ2-3; no reliable D call. V lost 4 bases and J 7 bases, leaving 9 bases between the germline ends. In germline, CDR1 is SGHTA, CDR2 FQGTGA. The CDR3 extends over 12 amino acids. The CDR3 DNA is TGTGCCAGCAGCTCACCGGGCTATACGCAGTATTTT. It yields the protein CASSSPGYTQYF.

V and J are TRBV7-2 and TRBJ2-1, with a possible D match to TRBD1 (5 bases). The V gene's germline CDR1 is SGHTA and CDR2 FQGNSA. Deletions cut 4 bases from V and 1 base from J, with 17 bases between. The CDR3 has 17 residues. CDR3 sequence reads: CASSSRGRSVSYNEQFF. DNA for the CDR3: TGTGCCAGCAGCTCAAGGGGCCGGTCAGTATCCTACAATGAGCAGTTCTTC.

The chain combines TRBV5-1 with TRBJ2-3; D call uncertain. The CDR3 consists of 14 residues. Germline CDR1 SGHRS, CDR2 YFSETQ. V gave up 6 bases and J gave up 5 bases, with 16 bases separating them. Here the CDR3 reads CASTLGYVKDTQYF. The CDR3 DNA sequence: TGCGCCAGCACCCTGGGGTATGTCAAAGATACGCAGTATTTT.

This chain uses TRBV3-1 with TRBJ1-2; D is unclear. The V and J ends lost 1 base and 4 bases respectively, with 19 bases between them. Per germline, CDR1 LGHDT and CDR2 YNNKEL (reference sequence). This CDR3 has 17 residues. CDR3: CASSQVAVSPQIYGYTF. For the CDR3, the DNA is TGTGCCAGCAGCCAAGTGGCTGTCAGCCCTCAAATCTATGGCTACACCTTC.

The gene calls are TRBV18 and TRBJ2-7; D is possibly TRBD2 (6 bases). The CDR3 runs 16 residues. Looked up from germline, CDR1 is KGHSH and CDR2 is LQKENI. V dropped 2 bases and J dropped 0 bases, with 14 bases sitting between them. The CDR3 loop reads CASSPLAGISSYEQYF. The CDR3 DNA is TGTGCCAGCTCACCATTGGCGGGGATTAGCTCCTACGAGCAGTACTTC.

This chain links TRBV29-1 with TRBJ2-2; TRBD2 aligns across 11 bases. The CDR3 has 16 residues. The germline CDR1 and CDR2 sequences are SQVTM and ANQGSEA. The J segment lost 2 bases and the V segment lost 6 bases, leaving 8 bases of the junction unmatched. CDR3 sequence: CSVRSSGGTNTGELFF. DNA for the CDR3: TGCAGCGTCAGATCTAGCGGGGGGACTAACACCGGGGAGCTGTTTTTT.

V is TRBV5-5 and J is TRBJ1-4; D possibly corresponds to TRBD1 (5 bases). The CDR3 spans 14 residues. The ends were cut back, 1 base at V and 5 bases at J, with 9 bases in the middle. Per the germline V gene, CDR1 is SGHKS and CDR2 is YYEKEE (reference sequence). CDR3 sequence: CASSLYSGNEKLFF. The CDR3 DNA reads as TGTGCCAGCAGCTTGTATTCAGGGAATGAAAAACTGTTTTTT.

This clonotype appeared many times. The rearrangement uses TRBV25-1 and TRBJ2-1; possibly TRBD1 for D (6 bases). CDR1 is MGHDK and CDR2 is SYGVNS in the germline V gene. Trimming took 2 bases from V and 1 from J, leaving 15 bases between them. This CDR3 has 17 residues. In DNA, the CDR3 is TGTGCCAGCAGTGAAAAGAAGGGCAGGGGATCCTACAATGAGCAGTTCTTC. Its protein product is CASSEKKGRGSYNEQFF.

This clonotype turned up a few times. DNA of the CDR3: TGCGCCAGCAGCGCACAGGACACTGAAGCTTTCTTT. Translation: CASSAQDTEAFF. The chain carries TRBV5-1 and TRBJ1-1, with a possible D match to TRBD1 (5 bases). CDR1 is SGHRS, CDR2 YFSETQ, per germline. V lost 4 bases and J lost 3, with 7 bases in between. The CDR3 is made up of 12 amino acids.

This chain joins TRBV4-3 and TRBJ1-2; unclear D gene. CDR1 and CDR2 (germline): LGHNA, YSLEER. This CDR3 region has 15 residues. V was clipped by 0 bases and J by 7 bases, with 15 bases between them. CDR3 in DNA: TGCGCCAGCAGCCAAGATCGGGAGCTTTCGGGTGGCTACACCTTC. This translates into CASSQDRELSGGYTF.